The 18 T cell receptor beta chains reported below all come from one sample, sequenced in a study of T-cell reconstitution after alpha-beta-depleted transplantation in children. Unique molecular identifiers were used in preparing the TCRbeta library. TCRdb processed the PCR reads anew with MiXCR; each CDR3 protein has one entry. The data show fewer than 550,000 distinct CDR3 sequences, approximately 10% seen once. The material was PBMCs, mostly from graft donor cells, obtained 180 days after TCRalphabeta/CD19-depleted stem cell transplant. All receptors derive from a female patient aged 2-10 years who had a stem cell transplant for aplastic anemia, so the T cells may come from the graft donor.

This chain connects TRBV29-1 to TRBJ1-2; unclear D gene. Germline V gene data show CDR1 as SQVTM and CDR2 as ANQGSEA. V was shortened by 0 bases and J by 0 bases, with 11 bases between the two germline ends. The CDR3 contains 15 residues. CDR3 residues: CSVEDTSSANYGYTF. In DNA, the CDR3 is TGCAGCGTTGAAGACACGTCATCAGCTAACTATGGCTACACCTTC.

The V call is TRBV27, the J call TRBJ2-3, with 12 bases fitting TRBD2. This CDR3 has 17 amino acids. Germline loops: CDR1 MNHEY, CDR2 SMNVEV (reference sequence). The ends lost 4 bases at V and 8 bases at J; junction bases unmatched: 13. CDR3 DNA: TGTGCCAGCAGTTCCTCCCTCCGACTAGCGGGAGTGCGTACGCAGTATTTT. The encoded protein is CASSSSLRLAGVRTQYF.

The table lists this clonotype with many counts. The gene calls are TRBV5-1 and TRBJ2-6; 7 nucleotides align to TRBD1. The V segment lost 0 bases and the J segment 0 bases; nucleotides outside the gene matches: 0. The CDR3 covers 16 residues. The germline V gene encodes CDR1 SGHRS and CDR2 YFSETQ. CDR3: CASSLEGASGANVLTF. CDR3 nucleotide sequence: TGCGCCAGCAGCTTGGAGGGGGCCTCTGGGGCCAACGTCCTGACTTTC.

For this clonotype: The junction and the germline gene differ at one end; a read error may be behind it. The rearrangement uses TRBV19 and TRBJ2-7, with 8 bases lining up with TRBD1. CDR1 and CDR2 (germline): LNHDA, SQIVND (reference sequence). CDR3 length: 13 residues. DNA of the CDR3: TGTGCCAGTAGTACCCAAACCGGGACAGGAGCACTTTTC. Translating it yields CASSTQTGTGALF.

The chain joins TRBV4-2 to TRBJ2-5, with 7 positions matching TRBD2. V lost 1 base, J lost 5 bases, and 19 bases stayed unmatched. Per germline, CDR1 LGHNA and CDR2 YNFKEQ. This CDR3 is built from 19 residues. For the CDR3, the DNA is TGTGCCAGCAGCCAAGGAGGCCCAGGGAAGCGGGAAGGGGTTGAGACCCAGTACTTC. Its translation is CASSQGGPGKREGVETQYF.

This clonotype was seen only a few times. The chain combines TRBV12-3 or TRBV12-4 with TRBJ2-1; 7 bases align to TRBD2. V shed 5 bases, J shed 4 bases, and the junction held 8 bases outside the gene matches. This CDR3 is 15 amino acids long. The CDR3 nucleotides read TGTGCCAGCAGTCCATACACTAGCGCATACAATGAGCAGTTCTTC. Protein product: CASSPYTSAYNEQFF.

This chain links TRBV29-1 with TRBJ1-4; D uncertain. Trimming took 4 bases from V and 5 from J, leaving 11 bases between them. The CDR3 is made up of 13 amino acids. Germline CDR1 SQVTM, CDR2 ANQGSEA. In DNA, the CDR3 is TGCAGCGTTGTTCGGCGAGGCAATGAAAAACTGTTTTTT. Amino acids: CSVVRRGNEKLFF.

As for this clonotype: The DNA is omitted, as the CDR3 cannot be located on it reliably, and the CDR3 follows TCRdb's listing. The chain carries TRBV27 and TRBJ2-7; TRBD2, the D gene given by the table, was not confirmed from the DNA. Germline V gene data show CDR1 as MNHEY and CDR2 as SMNVEV (reference sequence). Inclusive of both ends, the CDR3 amounts to 15 amino acids. CDR3 protein: CASSFGSGPSYEQYF.

This clonotype appeared a few times. This rearrangement joins TRBV20-1 to TRBJ1-5; 9 nucleotides align to TRBD1. V lost 5 bases to trimming and J lost 4 bases; unmatched junction nucleotides: 6. This CDR3 comprises 14 residues. Germline V lookup: CDR1 DFQATT, CDR2 SNEGSKA (reference sequence). CDR3 coding DNA: TGCAGTGCTGGATCCGACAGGGGGAATCAGCCCCAGCATTTT. This encodes CSAGSDRGNQPQHF.

The gene calls are TRBV7-2 and TRBJ2-5, with 9 positions matching TRBD2. With V trimmed by 5 bases and J by 2 bases, 9 bases remained unmatched. Germline CDR1 reads SGHTA; CDR2 reads FQGNSA. This CDR3 has 16 residues. CDR3 protein: CASSRLSGRPQETQYF. CDR3 in DNA: TGTGCCAGCAGCCGCCTTAGCGGGAGACCACAAGAGACCCAGTACTTC.

On this clonotype itself: A much bigger clone sits one base away, suggesting this may be a read error. The chain recombines TRBV7-2 with TRBJ1-5; the D is unclear. This CDR3 spans 15 amino acids. The germline gives CDR1 SGHTA, CDR2 FQGNSA. V shed 5 bases and J shed 5 bases, with 16 bases lying between them. The CDR3 here is CASSPQPRTHQPQHF. CDR3 bases: TGTGCCAGCAGCCCGCAGCCTAGGACCCATCAGCCCCAGCATTTT.

V and J are TRBV20-1 and TRBJ2-4, with TRBD2 identical over 8 bases. Germline V CDR1 and CDR2: DFQATT, SNEGSKA (reference sequence). The CDR3 is 15 amino acids. V was pared by 3 bases and J by 13 bases, with 17 bases of the junction left unmatched. The CDR3 sequence is CSASSPLAGLANQYF. The CDR3 DNA follows: TGCAGTGCTAGCTCACCCCTAGCGGGCCTAGCAAACCAGTACTTC.

In its sample, this clonotype was seen many times. The chain combines TRBV5-1 with TRBJ2-5; weak D call: TRBD1 (6 bases). This CDR3 comprises 13 residues. CDR1 SGHRS and CDR2 YFSETQ come from the germline V gene. V was pared by 5 bases and J by 1 base, with 9 bases between. CDR3 amino acids: CASRKDSQETQYF. CDR3 nucleotide sequence: TGCGCCAGCAGAAAGGACAGCCAAGAGACCCAGTACTTC.

The chain has TRBV7-2 and TRBJ2-1; the match to TRBD2 covers 12 bases. The germline V gene has CDR1 SGHTA and CDR2 FQGNSA. The CDR3 has 16 residues. The V gene end was trimmed by 2 bases and the J gene end by 10 bases; junction bases not matched to a gene: 9. The CDR3 sequence: CASSLRLAGVSGEQFF. In nucleotides, the CDR3 is TGTGCCAGCAGCTTAAGACTAGCGGGAGTCTCGGGGGAGCAGTTCTTC.

This clonotype was observed a few times. V and J are TRBV7-2 and TRBJ2-2; no reliable D call. Germline lookup yields CDR1 SGHTA and CDR2 FQGNSA. CDR3 length equals 16 residues. The V and J ends lost 0 bases and 12 bases respectively, with 20 bases between them. CDR3 region: CASSLATGPPLRKLFF. The CDR3 DNA follows: TGTGCCAGCAGCTTAGCGACTGGGCCCCCACTTAGGAAGCTGTTTTTT. The full variable domain, rest sourced from reference TRBV7-2 and TRBJ2-2, is GAGVSQSPSNKVTEKGKDVELRCDPISGHTALYWYRQSLGQGLEFLIYFQGNSAPDKSGLPSDRFSAERTGGSVSTLTIQRTQQEDSAVYLCASSLATGPPLRKLFFGEGSRLTVL.

The V gene is TRBV20-1, the J gene TRBJ2-2; 14 nucleotides agree with TRBD2. Losses at the gene ends were 6 bases for V and 4 bases for J; bases not matched to a gene: 13. The germline gives CDR1 DFQATT, CDR2 SNEGSKA (reference sequence). The CDR3 spans 18 residues. The CDR3 DNA reads TGCAGTGCACGGCCCCCGACTAGCGGGAGGGCCGGCACCGGGGAGCTGTTTTTT. It encodes CSARPPTSGRAGTGELFF.

This rearrangement joins TRBV6-5 to TRBJ2-7, with no clear D. CDR3 length: 14 amino acids. Germline assignment: CDR1 MNHEY and CDR2 SVGAGI. Trimming cost V 2 bases and J 3 bases, with 11 bases left between them. In DNA form, the CDR3 reads TGTGCCAGCAGTTACCCAGCATCAGACTACGAGCAGTACTTC. Translating gives CASSYPASDYEQYF.

The chain is built from TRBV27 and TRBJ2-1; the match to TRBD2 covers 7 bases. This CDR3 comprises 15 residues. V shed 5 bases, J shed 2 bases, and the junction held 6 bases outside the gene matches. CDR1 MNHEY and CDR2 SMNVEV come from the germline V gene (reference sequence). CDR3 amino acids: CASSQPTSAYNEQFF. CDR3 bases: TGTGCCAGCAGTCAACCAACTAGCGCCTACAATGAGCAGTTCTTC.